The present T cell receptor beta chain was sequenced within a study of PD-1 blockade in mismatch repair-deficient tumors. Findings of the study overall: Rapid post-treatment expansion, then contraction, generally preceding radiologic response, marked tumor-resident clones.

Data came from immunoSEQ multiplex PCR; TCRdb stores just in-frame clones and leaves some out. The repertoire holds approximately 38,000 clones, with roughly 81% as singletons. Notes on this clone: Its specificity is not known.

There are 14 residues in the CDR3. The V gene's germline CDR1 is MNHEY and CDR2 SMNVEV (reference sequence). Unmatched junction bases numbered 6, after V lost 4 bases and J lost 5 bases. The clonotype was recovered from an adult with mismatch repair-deficient cancer. The source was peripheral blood, collected about 81 weeks after starting pembrolizumab. This chain uses TRBV27 with TRBJ2-5, with 8 nucleotides matching TRBD2. CDR3 in amino acids: CASSSPGLGETQYF. The CDR3 nucleotides read TGTGCCAGCAGTTCGCCGGGACTAGGGGAGACCCAGTACTTC.